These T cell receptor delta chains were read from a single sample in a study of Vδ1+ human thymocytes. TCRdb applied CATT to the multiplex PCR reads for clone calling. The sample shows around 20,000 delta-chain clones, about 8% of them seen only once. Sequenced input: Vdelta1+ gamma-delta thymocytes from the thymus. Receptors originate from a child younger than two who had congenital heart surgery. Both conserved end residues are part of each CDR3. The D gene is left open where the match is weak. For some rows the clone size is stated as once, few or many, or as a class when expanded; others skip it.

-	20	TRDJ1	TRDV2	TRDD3	CACDRYSTPLLGDHTDKLIF	TGTGCCTGTGATCGCTATTCGACCCCTTTACTGGGGGATCACACCGATAAACTCATCTTT
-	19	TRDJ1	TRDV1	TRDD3	CALGYRLGDTRIYTDKLIF	TGTGCTCTTGGGTACCGACTGGGGGATACGCGGATTTACACCGATAAACTCATCTTT
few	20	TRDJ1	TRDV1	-	CALGELKAFFSSLYTDKLIF	TGTGCTCTTGGGGAACTTAAGGCCTTCTTCTCATCTTTGTACACCGATAAACTCATCTTT
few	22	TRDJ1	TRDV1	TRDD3	CALGELLYVYWGIQPKPDKLIF	TGTGCTCTTGGGGAACTCCTCTATGTGTACTGGGGGATACAGCCGAAACCCGATAAACTCATCTTT
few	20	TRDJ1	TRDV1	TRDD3	CALGEPLPVLGELYTDKLIF	TGTGCTCTTGGGGAACCCCTTCCCGTACTGGGGGAGCTGTACACCGATAAACTCATCTTT
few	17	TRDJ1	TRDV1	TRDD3	CALGHETYWGITDKLIF	TGTGCTCTTGGGCATGAGACTTACTGGGGTATCACCGATAAACTCATCTTT
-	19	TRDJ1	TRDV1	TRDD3	CALGEMYWGIRDGCDKLIF	TGTGCTCTTGGGGAAATGTACTGGGGGATACGCGACGGGTGCGATAAACTCATCTTT
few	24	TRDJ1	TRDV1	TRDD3	CALGEPIVPTRTGGYFMSTDKLIF	TGTGCTCTTGGGGAACCCATTGTTCCTACCCGTACTGGGGGATACTTTATGAGTACCGATAAACTCATCTTT
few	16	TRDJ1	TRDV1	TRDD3	CALGESRLGDTDKLIF	TGTGCTCTTGGGGAATCCCGACTGGGGGACACCGATAAACTCATCTTT
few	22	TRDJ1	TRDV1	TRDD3	CALGEALDFLRTGGYEADKLIF	TGTGCTCTTGGGGAAGCCCTCGACTTCCTACGGACTGGGGGATACGAGGCCGATAAACTCATCTTT
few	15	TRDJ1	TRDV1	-	CALGDYPLSRQGLIF	TGTGCTCTTGGGGACTATCCCCTTTCGAGACAGGGACTCATCTTT
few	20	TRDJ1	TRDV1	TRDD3	CALGTSGVLGDMKYTDKLIF	TGTGCTCTTGGGACTTCAGGCGTACTGGGGGATATGAAGTACACCGATAAACTCATCTTT
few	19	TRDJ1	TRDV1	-	CALGEDLGGRVLYTDKLIF	TGTGCTCTTGGGGAGGACCTTGGCGGAAGGGTACTGTACACCGATAAACTCATCTTT
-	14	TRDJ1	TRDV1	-	CALGDTANTDKLIF	TGTGCTCTTGGGGACACTGCCAACACCGATAAACTCATCTTT
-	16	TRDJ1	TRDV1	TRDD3	CALVGLLGDTGDKLIF	TGTGCTCTTGTTGGCCTACTGGGGGATACCGGCGATAAACTCATCTTT
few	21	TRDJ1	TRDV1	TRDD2	CALGEQIAPFLPYWGSSKLIF	TGTGCTCTTGGGGAACAGATTGCCCCCTTCCTACCGTACTGGGGATCCAGTAAACTCATCTTT
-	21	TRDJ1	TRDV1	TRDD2	CALGGPPPSYPYTLYTDKLIF	TGTGCTCTTGGGGGACCACCACCTTCCTACCCCTATACGCTGTACACCGATAAACTCATCTTT
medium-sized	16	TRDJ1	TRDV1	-	CALGELRGPYTDKLIF	TGTGCTCTTGGGGAATTGAGGGGACCGTACACCGATAAACTCATCTTT
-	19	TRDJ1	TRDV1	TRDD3	CALGEKIVPTYWGIPKLIF	TGTGCTCTTGGGGAAAAGATAGTTCCTACGTACTGGGGGATACCTAAACTCATCTTT
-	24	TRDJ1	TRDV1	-	CALGEGEKLQRRWGPGTYTDKLIF	TGTGCTCTTGGGGAAGGGGAAAAGCTCCAGAGAAGGTGGGGTCCGGGGACGTACACCGATAAACTCATCTTT
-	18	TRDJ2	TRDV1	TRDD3	CALGEKAGGYPRTAQLFF	TGTGCTCTTGGGGAAAAAGCTGGGGGATACCCCCGGACAGCACAACTCTTCTTT
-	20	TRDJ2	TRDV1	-	CALGNQAFVPIEAPTAQLFF	TGCGCTCTTGGGAACCAGGCATTCGTTCCCATCGAGGCCCCCACAGCACAACTCTTCTTT
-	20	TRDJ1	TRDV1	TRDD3	CALGERLVLGDRGLTDKLIF	TGTGCTCTTGGGGAACGGCTTGTACTGGGGGATAGGGGACTCACCGATAAACTCATCTTT
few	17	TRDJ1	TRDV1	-	CALGGKPWPSPTDKLIF	TGTGCTCTTGGGGGAAAGCCATGGCCTTCCCCCACCGATAAACTCATCTTT
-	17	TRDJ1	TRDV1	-	CALGITKSLAGTDKLIF	TGTGCTCTTGGTATAACTAAATCCCTCGCGGGCACCGATAAACTCATCTTT
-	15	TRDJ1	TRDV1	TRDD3	CALGIRGGYTDKLIF	TGTGCTCTTGGGATTCGAGGGGGATACACCGATAAACTCATCTTT
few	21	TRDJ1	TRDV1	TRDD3	CALGEGLPHTGGYKCTDKLIF	TGTGCTCTTGGGGAAGGCCTTCCTCATACTGGGGGATACAAGTGTACCGATAAACTCATCTTT
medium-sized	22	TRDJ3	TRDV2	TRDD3	CACDLLYGYTGDSSWDTRQMFF	TGTGCCTGTGACTTACTCTACGGCTATACTGGGGACTCATCCTGGGACACCCGACAGATGTTTTTC
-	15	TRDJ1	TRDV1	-	CALGERSDTTDKLIF	TGTGCTCTTGGGGAACGGTCGGATACCACCGATAAACTCATCTTT
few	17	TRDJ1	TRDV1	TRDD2	CALGEPNSYIGVHKLIF	TGTGCTCTTGGGGAACCTAATTCCTACATTGGAGTACATAAACTCATCTTT
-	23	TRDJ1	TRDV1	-	CALGELPPSYCVLGAQYTDKLIF	TGTGCTCTTGGGGAACTTCCTCCTTCCTATTGCGTACTGGGGGCCCAGTACACCGATAAACTCATCTTT
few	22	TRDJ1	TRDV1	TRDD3	CALGEGLKFLLGDSVYTDKLIF	TGTGCTCTTGGGGAAGGGTTAAAATTCTTACTGGGGGATTCCGTCTACACCGATAAACTCATCTTT
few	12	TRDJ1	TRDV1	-	CALGECPSKLIF	TGTGCTCTTGGGGAATGTCCGTCTAAACTCATCTTT
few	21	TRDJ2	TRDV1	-	CALGKCTSSRGEPPRVSQLFF	TGTGCTCTTGGGAAGTGCACTTCATCACGGGGGGAGCCCCCGCGGGTTAGCCAACTCTTCTTT
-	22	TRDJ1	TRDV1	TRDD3	CALGESLSPTFHYWGISDKLIF	TGTGCTCTTGGGGAAAGTTTGTCGCCTACGTTTCACTACTGGGGGATATCCGATAAACTCATCTTT
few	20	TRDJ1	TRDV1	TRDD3	CALDTWVPSGGYPYTDKLIF	TGTGCTCTCGACACGTGGGTCCCTTCTGGGGGATACCCGTACACCGATAAACTCATCTTT
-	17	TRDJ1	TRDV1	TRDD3	CALGEVNTRGYADKLIF	TGTGCTCTTGGGGAAGTCAACACACGGGGATACGCCGATAAACTCATCTTT
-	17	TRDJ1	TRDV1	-	CALGEQEAEIFTDKLIF	TGTGCTCTTGGGGAACAAGAGGCGGAGATTTTCACCGATAAACTCATCTTT
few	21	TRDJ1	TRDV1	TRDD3	CALGDGLPHCTGGYVTDKLIF	TGTGCTCTTGGGGACGGCCTTCCTCACTGTACTGGGGGATATGTCACCGATAAACTCATCTTT
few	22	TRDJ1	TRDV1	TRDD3	CALGEYPPGVLGDTRDTDKLIF	TGTGCTCTTGGGGAATATCCCCCAGGGGTACTGGGGGATACGCGAGACACCGATAAACTCATCTTT
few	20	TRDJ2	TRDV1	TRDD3	CALGEPRGGIQGGTSAQLFF	TGTGCTCTTGGGGAACCTCGGGGGGGGATACAAGGGGGAACCTCAGCACAACTCTTCTTT
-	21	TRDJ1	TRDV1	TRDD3	CALGEFWGIQPLVAYTDKLIF	TGTGCTCTTGGGGAATTCTGGGGGATCCAACCCCTTGTAGCGTACACCGATAAACTCATCTTT
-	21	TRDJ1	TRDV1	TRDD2	CALGAAFLPHWEAKYTDKLIF	TGTGCTCTTGGGGCAGCCTTCCTACCTCACTGGGAAGCTAAGTACACCGATAAACTCATCTTT
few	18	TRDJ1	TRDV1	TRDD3	CALGPRGESSRTGVKLIF	TGTGCTCTTGGGCCACGGGGGGAATCTTCCCGTACTGGGGTAAAACTCATCTTT
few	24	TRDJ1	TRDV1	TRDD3	CALGEPYYGLGDTPHFLYTDKLIF	TGTGCTCTTGGGGAGCCTTACTACGGGCTGGGGGATACCCCCCACTTTCTCTACACCGATAAACTCATCTTT
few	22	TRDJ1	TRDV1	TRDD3	CALGETRIYDWGIPSSGDKLIF	TGTGCTCTTGGGGAAACCCGAATCTACGACTGGGGGATCCCGTCATCGGGCGATAAACTCATCTTT